This T cell receptor (beta chain) was identified in a study of a mutant IDH1 vaccine in newly diagnosed glioma. Study-wide background: In weeks 1, 3, 5, 7, 11, 15, 19 and 23, patients were immunized, eight times in all.

TCRdb keeps only in-frame clones here, not all; method: immunoSEQ multiplex PCR. The sample comprises approximately 79,000 clones, around 85% of which are singletons, and over 0.7% rests with the top ten. With respect to this clone: Its antigen is as yet unknown.

Time point here: week 23, last vaccination. Every vaccine dose comprised 300 ug of mutant IDH1 20-mer peptide plus topical imiquimod. This clonotype originated in a woman aged 45-65 years with glioma. The sequencing here drew on PBMCs, taken from a glioma patient whose treatment included an IDH1 peptide vaccine.

CDR3 sequence: CASRGQGLNTEAFF. The CDR3 nucleotides are TGTGCCAGCAGGGGACAGGGGCTGAACACTGAAGCTTTCTTT. The J gene is TRBJ1-1, the V gene TRBV7-3; 10 bases line up with TRBD1. CDR1 is SGHTA and CDR2 is FQGTGA in the germline V gene. This CDR3 has 14 residues. V shed 6 bases and J 0 bases; nucleotides not matched to a gene: 1.